The 14 T cell receptor beta chains listed next were all sequenced from one sample in a study of CD8 T cells in Susac syndrome. A quantity of about 0.45 to 1 ug RNA underwent reverse transcription using random hexamers. TCRdb redid the calling of the immunoSEQ multiplex PCR reads with MiXCR, one entry per CDR3 protein. This sample carries about 130,000 distinct CDR3 sequences, over 90% of them seen once, and the ten largest clones take roughly 0.11%. The specimen sequenced was CD4+ T cells from PBMCs. The receptors shown here come from a human donor in good health.

This chain joins TRBV28 and TRBJ2-7; TRBD2 might be the D (6 bases). Trimming shortened V by 3 bases and J by 1 base, and 7 bases separated the two germline ends. Germline V gene data show CDR1 as MDHEN and CDR2 as SYDVKM. CDR3 length equals 13 residues. In nucleotides, the CDR3 is TGTGCCAGCAGTTTCGCGGGATCCTACGAGCAGTACTTC. Encoded protein: CASSFAGSYEQYF.

The chain uses TRBV20-1 and TRBJ1-5, with TRBD1 identical over 7 bases. The trim removed 3 bases at V and 5 bases at J, leaving 4 bases unmatched. The CDR3 covers 13 residues. Looked up from germline, CDR1 is DFQATT and CDR2 is SNEGSKA (reference sequence). CDR3 bases: TGCAGTGCTAGGGGGGACAGCGATCAGCCCCAGCATTTT. This sequence encodes CSARGDSDQPQHF.

V and J are TRBV15 and TRBJ2-7, with 8 positions matching TRBD1. The germline V gene encodes CDR1 LNHNV and CDR2 YYDKDF (reference sequence). CDR3 size: 15 residues. Trimming removed 5 bases from V and 0 bases from J; junction bases left unmatched: 6. The CDR3, as DNA: TGTGCCACCAGCCCCATGGGGACAGGCTCCTACGAGCAGTACTTC. Translated, it gives CATSPMGTGSYEQYF.

Notes on this clonotype: Its ends do not fully match the called genes, so a read error is possible. This sequence joins TRBV29-1 and TRBJ2-5; maybe TRBD2 (5 bases). This CDR3 is 12 amino acids long. The germline V gene encodes CDR1 SQVTM and CDR2 ANQGSEA. The CDR3 region is CSVDSPGGPSNF. CDR3 bases: TGCAGCGTTGATTCACCGGGCGGGCCCTCCAACTTC. The whole variable domain, filled in from reference TRBV29-1 and TRBJ2-5, reads SAVISQKPSRDICQRGTSLTIQCQVDSQVTMMFWYRQQPGQSLTLIATANQGSEATYESGFVIDKFPISRPNLTFSTLTVSNMSPEDSSIYLCSVDSPGGPSNFGPGTRLLVL.

This clonotype is a singleton in its sample. The chain has TRBV11-2 and TRBJ2-6, with D possibly being TRBD2 (5 bases). The CDR3 spans 19 residues. V gave up 4 bases and J gave up 0 bases, with 19 bases separating them. Germline V gene data show CDR1 as SGHAT and CDR2 as FQNNGV. CDR3 sequence (DNA): TGTGCCAGCAGCTCGCGGACCCTTGAGGGTTACTCTGGGGCCAACGTCCTGACTTTC. It encodes CASSSRTLEGYSGANVLTF.

This chain links TRBV29-1 with TRBJ2-7, with TRBD1 matching 7 bases. In germline, CDR1 is SQVTM, CDR2 ANQGSEA. The ends lost 1 base at V and 4 bases at J; junction bases unmatched: 4. This CDR3 has 13 amino acids. CDR3 region: CSVEVRGLYEQYF. DNA for the CDR3: TGCAGCGTTGAAGTTAGGGGGCTGTACGAGCAGTACTTC.

The CDR3: CASSHPGTETQYF. Here the CDR3 DNA reads TGCGCCAGCAGCCACCCGGGGACAGAGACCCAGTACTTC. The genes are TRBV5-1 and TRBJ2-5; possibly TRBD1 or TRBD2 for D (5 bases each). Trimming stripped 4 bases from V and 4 bases from J, with 11 bases between. CDR3 size: 13 residues. Germline CDR1 is SGHRS and CDR2 is YFSETQ.

This sequence joins TRBV5-4 and TRBJ2-7; 7 positions match TRBD1. V lost 4 bases, J lost 4 bases, and 14 bases stayed unmatched. CDR3 length equals 16 residues. From germline, CDR1 is SGHNT and CDR2 YYREEE (reference sequence). The CDR3 DNA reads TGTGCCAGCAGCCATCCTACACAGGGGTCTTCATACGAGCAGTACTTC. This encodes CASSHPTQGSSYEQYF.

The V gene is TRBV2, the J gene TRBJ1-5, with 7 bases identical to TRBD1. The CDR3 loop spans 13 amino acids. V was clipped by 8 bases and J by 7 bases; unmatched bases: 8. Germline V lookup: CDR1 SNHLY, CDR2 FYNNEI. As DNA, the CDR3 is TGTGCCAGCTGCAGGGGGGAAAACCAGCCCCAGCATTTT. Protein product: CASCRGENQPQHF.

V gene TRBV2 combines with J gene TRBJ2-2; TRBD2 agrees at 7 bases. Germline V gene data show CDR1 as SNHLY and CDR2 as FYNNEI. V lost 2 bases to trimming and J lost 4 bases; unmatched junction nucleotides: 10. The CDR3 contains 17 residues. This CDR3 is CASSERAGRGGTGELFF. For the CDR3, the DNA is TGTGCCAGCAGTGAAAGGGCAGGGAGGGGCGGCACCGGGGAGCTGTTTTTT.

The chain joins TRBV6-1 to TRBJ2-1; TRBD2 agrees at 7 bases. Per germline, CDR1 MNHNS and CDR2 SASEGT. V shed 2 bases and J 0 bases; nucleotides not matched to a gene: 1. This CDR3 has 15 amino acids. The CDR3 protein is CASSERGSSYNEQFF. The CDR3 DNA reads as TGTGCCAGCAGTGAACGCGGGAGCTCCTACAATGAGCAGTTCTTC.

The genes are TRBV5-4 and TRBJ2-3; no firm D call. The length of the CDR3 is 12 residues. The V end was cut by 4 bases, the J end by 4 bases, with 7 bases between. Germline V gene sequence: CDR1 SGHNT, CDR2 YYREEE (reference sequence). The CDR3 region has the DNA TGTGCCAGCAGCCCGGCGGCAGATACGCAGTATTTT. This encodes CASSPAADTQYF.

The CDR3 loop is CASSLDHDRGPLEQYF. The DNA for the CDR3 is TGCGCCAGCAGCTTGGATCATGACAGGGGGCCTCTCGAGCAGTACTTC. This sequence joins TRBV5-1 and TRBJ2-7, with TRBD1 matching 10 bases. In germline, CDR1 is SGHRS, CDR2 YFSETQ. CDR3 length: 16 amino acids. V gave up 0 bases and J gave up 6 bases; unmatched junction bases: 9.

CDR3 sequence: CASSLDWRGSYF. CDR3 coding DNA: TGTGCCAGCAGCTTAGATTGGAGGGGCTCGTACTTC. V usage is TRBV11-2 and J usage is TRBJ2-7; TRBD2 is a possible D gene (6 bases). The length of the CDR3 is 12 residues. V lost 0 bases and J 12 bases, leaving 12 bases between the germline ends. Germline CDR1 SGHAT, CDR2 FQNNGV.